The present T cell receptor (beta chain) was sequenced within a study of T-cell memory formation after mild COVID-19. Study-level results: Those CD4+ clones that contracted were mainly in CM and EM (CD8+ ones in EMRA). Contracting clones from day 15 to 85 had balanced CD4/CD8; later expanders favoured CD4+.

About this clonotype: What it recognizes is unknown.

The CDR3 totals 11 residues. Germline V gene lookup returns CDR1 SGHTA and CDR2 FQGNSA. The V and J ends lost 3 bases and 10 bases respectively, with 7 bases between them. TCRdb fed the 5' RACE reads into MiXCR, producing one record per CDR3 protein. The table includes 200,000 to 250,000 distinct CDR3 sequences, 9.5% detected once. This receptor was identified in a man in his late teens or twenties who had mild COVID-19 (a few samples of this study predate the infection). Cell type and time point are not known. The chain recombines TRBV7-2 with TRBJ2-1; D uncertain. The specimen sequenced was PBMCs or a T cell subset sorted from them (not recorded which). CDR3 sequence: CASSFLYEQFF. CDR3 DNA sequence: TGTGCCAGCAGCTTTCTGTACGAGCAGTTCTTC.